These 14 T cell receptor beta chains originate from one sample sequenced in a study of T cell responses to AZD1222 COVID-19 vaccine (dated by TCRdb to the early 2020s). Receptor amplification or capture employed the immunoSEQ multiplex PCR assay. TCRdb's version of the immuneACCESS table is confined to in-frame rearrangements and falls short of the full clone set. An unresolved V gene accounts for under half of the shortfall where checked; the remainder is of unknown origin. This sample holds some 170,000 clones; under 95% were observed only once. The ten largest account for about 1.1% of the sample. The time point label here, explained by the study, means: about 28 days (+/-7) after the second vaccine dose. The sample here was peripheral blood, taken 28 days after the second AZD1222 dose. These receptors originate from an adult who received the AZD1222 COVID-19 vaccine.

This chain links TRBV29-1 with TRBJ1-2; no reliable D call. This CDR3 region has 16 residues. V lost 7 bases and J 2 bases, leaving 23 bases between the germline ends. CDR1 is SQVTM and CDR2 is ANQGSEA in the germline V gene. CDR3 amino acids: CSATLGLEYTNYGYTF. The CDR3 DNA follows: TGCAGCGCCACCTTGGGCCTCGAATACACAAACTATGGCTACACCTTC.

J is TRBJ1-1 and V is TRBV7-9; 10 positions agree with TRBD1. Germline trimming cut 10 bases from V and 5 bases from J; bases unmatched to any gene: 4. Per the germline V gene, CDR1 is SEHNR and CDR2 is FQNEAQ (reference sequence). CDR3 length: 12 amino acids. The CDR3 loop reads CAILDRGTEAFF. The CDR3 nucleotides read TGTGCCATTTTGGACAGGGGGACTGAAGCTTTCTTT.

The CDR3 DNA sequence: TGTGCCAGCAGTTTATGGGGACAGGGCTTCAATGAGCAGTTCTTC. Translating gives CASSLWGQGFNEQFF. The chain is built from TRBV27 and TRBJ2-1; 9 bases are shared with TRBD1. The CDR3 spans 15 residues. Germline CDR1 is MNHEY and CDR2 is SMNVEV (reference sequence). Losses at the gene ends were 1 base for V and 6 bases for J; bases not matched to a gene: 4.

This rearrangement joins TRBV20-1 to TRBJ1-1; D gene ambiguous. The germline V gene has CDR1 DFQATT and CDR2 SNEGSKA (reference sequence). The CDR3 spans 11 residues. With 7 bases removed from V and 4 bases from J, the gap between germline ends came to 10 bases. For the CDR3, the DNA is TGCAGTGTGCCGACACGCACTGAAGCTTTCTTT. This translates into CSVPTRTEAFF.

The gene calls are TRBV28 and TRBJ2-7; TRBD1 is a possible D gene (6 bases). Germline values: CDR1 MDHEN, CDR2 SYDVKM. The CDR3 runs to 15 residues. Trimming removed 5 bases from V and 4 bases from J, with 18 bases in between. Here the CDR3 DNA reads TGTGCCAGCAGTCCTCTGACAGGTCGGAGATACGAGCAGTACTTC. Translating gives CASSPLTGRRYEQYF.

V is TRBV19 and J is TRBJ2-3; D gene unclear. The germline V gene encodes CDR1 LNHDA and CDR2 SQIVND (reference sequence). The CDR3 is made up of 13 amino acids. V gave up 3 bases and J gave up 4 bases, with 8 bases separating them. The chain's CDR3 is CASSIQEADTQYF. The DNA for the CDR3 is TGTGCCAGTAGTATCCAAGAGGCAGATACGCAGTATTTT.

This chain uses TRBV3-1 (or the pseudogene TRBV3-2) with TRBJ1-5; D not certain. The germline CDR1 and CDR2 sequences are LGHDT and YNNKEL (reference sequence). This CDR3 is 12 amino acids long. V lost 1 base and J 5 bases, leaving 3 bases between the germline ends. CDR3 DNA sequence: TGTGCCAGCAGCCAAGGGGATCAGCCCCAGCATTTT. Amino acids: CASSQGDQPQHF.

This sequence joins TRBV11-1 and TRBJ1-2; possibly TRBD1 for D (5 bases). The CDR3 loop spans 12 amino acids. Trimming cost V 5 bases and J 8 bases, with 12 bases left between them. Per the germline V gene, CDR1 is SGHAT and CDR2 is FQDESV (reference sequence). CDR3 residues: CASSLGHAGYTF. The CDR3, as DNA: TGTGCCAGCAGCCTCGGACACGCCGGCTACACCTTC.

The V call is TRBV2, the J call TRBJ1-1; possible D gene TRBD1, 6 bases. V lost 4 bases, J lost 0 bases, and 12 bases lay in between. This CDR3 has 15 residues. The germline V gene has CDR1 SNHLY and CDR2 FYNNEI. CDR3: CASSVGGGLNTEAFF. CDR3 nucleotide sequence: TGTGCCAGCAGTGTGGGGGGCGGTTTGAACACTGAAGCTTTCTTT.

The rearrangement joins TRBV7-8 to TRBJ2-7, with TRBD2 identical over 11 bases. Germline-derived CDR1 and CDR2 are SGHVS and FQNEAQ. This CDR3 has 15 amino acids. Trimming at V came to 5 bases and at J to 6 bases, leaving 9 bases not matched to a gene. The CDR3 sequence is CASSPLAGGLAEQYF. Written as DNA, the CDR3 is TGTGCCAGCAGCCCATTAGCGGGGGGGCTGGCCGAGCAGTACTTC.

V usage is TRBV3-1 (or the pseudogene TRBV3-2) and J usage is TRBJ1-1, with D tentatively TRBD1 (6 bases). The V end lost 4 bases, the J end lost 11 bases, and 14 bases lay between the germline ends. The CDR3 runs to 12 residues. Germline CDR1 LGHDT, CDR2 YNNKEL (reference sequence). CDR3 in amino acids: CASSREQGGAFF. CDR3 bases: TGTGCCAGCAGCCGTGAACAGGGAGGGGCTTTCTTT.

V and J are TRBV5-1 and TRBJ1-2; D may be TRBD1 (6 bases). The CDR3 sequence is 12 residues long. V was shortened by 2 bases and J by 8 bases, with 10 bases between the two germline ends. Germline CDR1 SGHRS, CDR2 YFSETQ. DNA for the CDR3: TGCGCCAGCAGCTTAGGGGGGAAAGGCTACACCTTC. Protein sequence: CASSLGGKGYTF.

V and J are TRBV14 and TRBJ1-3; D remains unclear. CDR3 size: 14 residues. In germline, CDR1 is SGHDN, CDR2 FVKESK. The germline V and J ends were trimmed by 0 bases and 4 bases, with 7 bases remaining between them. Here the CDR3 DNA reads TGTGCCAGCAGCCAAGACCAAAGGGGAAACACCATATATTTT. Its translation: CASSQDQRGNTIYF.

J is TRBJ1-1 and V is TRBV6-5, with D unresolved. The CDR3 consists of 12 residues. Germline CDR1 and CDR2: MNHEY and SVGAGI. The V and J ends lost 6 bases and 10 bases respectively, with 15 bases between them. CDR3 in DNA: TGTGCCAGCAGCCCGGACGGGGTCGGAGCTTTCTTT. Translating gives CASSPDGVGAFF.